Presented here are 14 T cell receptor beta chains from one specimen sequenced in a study of CD8+ T cells in alopecia areata. The treatment here: oral pan-JAK inhibitor, 5-10 mg twice daily. Once RNA had been extracted, it was reverse transcribed into cDNA to act as the sequencing template. Profiling relied on immunoSEQ multiplex PCR, and the TCRdb table lists in-frame clones only, not all of them. The sample shows more than 150,000 clones, about 47% of them seen only once. The specimen comprised CD8+ T cells sorted from blood, sampled around week 53, from a patient treated with tofacitinib. The origin of the receptors is a human donor with alopecia areata.

Here the CDR3 DNA reads TGTGCCAGCAGCGTAGAGGGGGTAGCTTCCCCAGAGACCCAGTACTTC. Translating it yields CASSVEGVASPETQYF. The chain recombines TRBV9 with TRBJ2-5; D might be TRBD1 (6 bases). The germline gives CDR1 SGDLS, CDR2 YYNGEE. Trimming took 0 bases from V and 4 from J, leaving 16 bases between them. The CDR3 consists of 16 residues.

Ten or more counts support this clone. CDR3 loop: CASSDTGRTEAFF. DNA for the CDR3: TGTGCCAGTAGTGACACAGGGCGCACTGAAGCTTTCTTT. The chain combines TRBV19 with TRBJ1-1; the D gene is possibly TRBD1 (6 bases). This CDR3 comprises 13 residues. V was shortened by 5 bases and J by 4 bases, with 11 bases between the two germline ends. CDR1 is LNHDA and CDR2 is SQIVND in the germline V gene (reference sequence).

This chain connects TRBV15 to TRBJ2-5; maybe TRBD1 (6 bases). Germline values: CDR1 LNHNV, CDR2 YYDKDF (reference sequence). The CDR3 sequence is 15 residues long. Trimming took off 0 bases at V and 1 base at J, with 9 bases between the two ends. CDR3 DNA: TGTGCCACCAGCAGAGATGGACAGACCCAAGAGACCCAGTACTTC. Its protein product is CATSRDGQTQETQYF. Full variable domain (remainder filled in from reference TRBV15 and TRBJ2-5): DAMVIQNPRYQVTQFGKPVTLSCSQTLNHNVMYWYQQKSSQAPKLLFHYYDKDFNNEADTPDNFQSRRPNTSFCFLDIRSPGLGDTAMYLCATSRDGQTQETQYFGPGTRLLVL.

The gene calls are TRBV2 and TRBJ2-3, with 8 bases that match TRBD1. Unmatched junction bases numbered 0, after V lost 4 bases and J lost 6 bases. There are 12 residues in the CDR3. Germline loops: CDR1 SNHLY, CDR2 FYNNEI. CDR3 amino acids: CASSGQGDTQYF. DNA of the CDR3: TGTGCCAGCAGTGGACAGGGGGATACGCAGTATTTT.

With regard to this clone: The sample has other DNA sequences that encode this CDR3 too. The rearrangement links TRBV4-1 to TRBJ2-2; no definite D call. The germline V gene encodes CDR1 MGHRA and CDR2 YSYEKL. V was cut by 1 base and J by 1 base, with 4 bases left in between. There are 14 residues in the CDR3. CDR3 DNA sequence: TGCGCCAGCAGCCAAGTCGGGAACACCGGGGAGCTGTTTTTT. The encoded protein is CASSQVGNTGELFF.

The chain links TRBV11-2 to TRBJ2-5; D gene uncertain. The ends were cut back, 0 bases at V and 8 bases at J, with 7 bases in the middle. Per germline, CDR1 SGHAT and CDR2 FQNNGV. The length of the CDR3 is 12 residues. Here the CDR3 reads CASSLEARTQYF. CDR3 sequence (DNA): TGTGCCAGCAGCTTAGAAGCACGCACCCAGTACTTC.

V and J are TRBV30 and TRBJ1-2; no reliable D call. V was clipped by 2 bases and J by 2 bases, with 12 bases between them. Germline-derived CDR1 and CDR2 are GTSNPN and SVGIG (reference sequence). This CDR3 is built from 14 residues. The CDR3 sequence: CAWSFGRWNYGYTF. The DNA of the CDR3 is TGTGCCTGGAGTTTCGGCCGCTGGAACTATGGCTACACCTTC.

The chain employs TRBV19 and TRBJ1-1; D call uncertain. Germline-derived CDR1 and CDR2 are LNHDA and SQIVND (reference sequence). There are 14 residues in the CDR3. V shed 3 bases and J shed 4 bases, with 12 bases lying between them. The chain's CDR3 is CASSMSGESTEAFF. For the CDR3, the DNA is TGTGCCAGTAGTATGTCCGGGGAGAGCACTGAAGCTTTCTTT.

This clone was observed a few times. J is TRBJ2-1 and V is TRBV6-6; no clear D gene. V was trimmed by 0 bases and J by 9 bases, leaving 9 bases between them. Germline-derived CDR1 and CDR2 are MNHNY and SVGAGI (reference sequence). The CDR3 is 13 amino acids. CDR3 protein: CASSYSRASEQFF. The CDR3 DNA is TGTGCCAGCAGTTACTCTAGGGCTAGTGAGCAGTTCTTC.

The CDR3 region has the DNA TGTGCCAGCGTTGCGAGGGGCACCGGGGAGCTGTTTTTT. The encoded protein is CASVARGTGELFF. This sequence joins TRBV6-6 and TRBJ2-2; the D call may be TRBD1 or TRBD2 (5 bases each). V shed 8 bases and J shed 4 bases, with 11 bases lying between them. Germline-derived CDR1 and CDR2 are MNHNY and SVGAGI (reference sequence). CDR3 size: 13 residues.

This sequence joins TRBV7-2 and TRBJ1-4; D not resolved. Deletions cut 5 bases from V and 0 bases from J, with 19 bases between. CDR3 length: 18 amino acids. The germline gives CDR1 SGHTA, CDR2 FQGNSA. This chain's CDR3 is CASSPKRTALATNEKLFF. CDR3 DNA sequence: TGTGCCAGCAGCCCGAAGAGGACCGCCCTTGCAACTAATGAAAAACTGTTTTTT.

Only a few counts were recorded for this clone. The gene calls are TRBV4-1 and TRBJ1-5; D perhaps matches TRBD1 (5 bases). The germline V gene has CDR1 MGHRA and CDR2 YSYEKL. This CDR3 comprises 17 residues. Trimming cost V 0 bases and J 9 bases, with 21 bases left between them. CDR3 region: CASSQERGRSAWGPQHF. The CDR3 nucleotides read TGCGCCAGCAGCCAAGAGAGGGGCAGGTCGGCTTGGGGGCCCCAGCATTTT.

This clone was observed a few times. The rearrangement uses TRBV5-6 and TRBJ2-5, with a weak D call TRBD1 (6 bases). V lost 2 bases and J lost 2, with 10 bases in between. The CDR3 loop spans 14 amino acids. Germline V gene lookup returns CDR1 SGHDT and CDR2 YYEEEE. CDR3: CASSFRTAQETQYF. The CDR3, as DNA: TGTGCCAGCAGCTTTCGGACAGCTCAAGAGACCCAGTACTTC.

The genes are TRBV29-1 and TRBJ1-2, with D possibly TRBD1 on 6 matching bases. V lost 6 bases to trimming and J lost 1 base, with 21 bases between them. CDR1 and CDR2 from the germline V gene are SQVTM and ANQGSEA. The CDR3 has 16 amino acids. Written as DNA, the CDR3 is TGCAGCGTCCCAACCCCCCGGGACACCTATAACTATGGCTACACCTTC. Its protein is CSVPTPRDTYNYGYTF.